Only a few counts were recorded for the clone carrying this TCR beta chain. Its antigen is as yet unknown. The data derive from a study of post-analysis software for immune sequencing data. Study outcomes and limitations: Controls had lower frequencies than patients of five TRBV segments, which included TRBV5-6, TRBV5-1 and TRBV20-1.

The CDR3 spans 13 residues. The germline V gene encodes CDR1 SGHTA and CDR2 FQGNSA. The V end lost 5 bases, the J end lost 2 bases, and 10 bases lay between the germline ends. Prepared libraries of TCR beta cDNA carried unique molecular identifiers. TCRdb re-derived calls from the PCR reads in MiXCR, one entry per CDR3 protein. The sample has around 160,000 distinct CDR3 sequences; 30% to 45% are singletons. This specimen was blood, taken after autologous hematopoietic stem cell transplantation. The chain carries TRBV7-2 and TRBJ2-7; D gene unclear. The clonotype originates from a girl aged 10 to 17 with multiple sclerosis. CDR3 nucleotide sequence: TGTGCCAGCAGCCCAGGTTTTCCCTACGAGCAGTACTTC. It translates to CASSPGFPYEQYF.